Following are 27 T cell receptor beta chains from one sample sequenced in a study of cytomegalovirus exposure and HLA in healthy donors. The study ran its PCR with 60 Vbeta and 13 Jbeta primers. Data came from immunoSEQ multiplex PCR; TCRdb stores just in-frame clones and leaves some out. The listing contains about 130,000 clones. Specimen: PBMCs. These receptors came from a woman between 35 and 50 years old in good health and CMV-seropositive.

The chain links TRBV6-5 to TRBJ1-1; perhaps TRBD1 as D (5 bases). V was pared by 0 bases and J by 1 base, with 12 bases between. Germline V gene lookup returns CDR1 MNHEY and CDR2 SVGAGI. The CDR3 loop spans 16 amino acids. CDR3 coding DNA: TGTGCCAGCAGTTACTCAAGGGGCGAACCGAACACTGAAGCTTTCTTT. Translating gives CASSYSRGEPNTEAFF.

The rearrangement joins TRBV2 to TRBJ2-1, with 9 nucleotides matching TRBD1. V gave up 6 bases and J gave up 5 bases; unmatched junction bases: 14. The germline V gene encodes CDR1 SNHLY and CDR2 FYNNEI. This CDR3 has 17 residues. The CDR3 sequence is CASRILPGTGIHNEQFF. The CDR3 nucleotides are TGTGCCAGCAGGATACTGCCGGGGACAGGGATCCACAATGAGCAGTTCTTC.

The chain is built from TRBV19 and TRBJ2-7, with 10 nucleotides matching TRBD1. The ends lost 7 bases at V and 3 bases at J; junction bases unmatched: 12. Germline lookup yields CDR1 LNHDA and CDR2 SQIVND (reference sequence). The CDR3 has 16 residues. DNA for the CDR3: TGTGCCAGTACGGGGGCCAGACAGGGGGCTGACTACGAGCAGTACTTC. Translating gives CASTGARQGADYEQYF.

J is TRBJ2-2 and V is TRBV2; 10 nucleotides match TRBD2. CDR1 is SNHLY and CDR2 is FYNNEI in the germline V gene. There are 15 residues in the CDR3. J was trimmed by 8 bases and V by 3 bases; bases with no gene match: 6. The CDR3 sequence: CASSEGSGRLGELFF. The CDR3 DNA reads TGTGCCAGCAGTGAGGGTAGCGGGAGGTTAGGGGAGCTGTTTTTT.

The CDR3 sequence is CASSLTGDTRYGYTF. CDR3 DNA sequence: TGTGCCAGCAGCTTAACCGGGGACACACGGTATGGCTACACCTTC. V and J are TRBV7-3 and TRBJ1-2; TRBD1 might be the D (6 bases). Germline lookup yields CDR1 SGHTA and CDR2 FQGTGA. Trimming shortened V by 0 bases and J by 5 bases, and 13 bases separated the two germline ends. The CDR3 runs to 15 residues.

A word on this clone: One end of the junction is discordant with germline, which a read error may explain. The gene calls are TRBV11-2 and TRBJ1-2; TRBD1 matches 7 bases. The CDR3 loop spans 13 amino acids. Germline loops: CDR1 SGHAT, CDR2 FQNNGV. The CDR3 nucleotides are TGTGTCAGCAGCTCGACAGGGCCCTATGGCTACACCTTC. It translates to CVSSSTGPYGYTF.

The genes are TRBV5-4 and TRBJ2-1; TRBD2 matches 11 bases. V shed 4 bases, J shed 0 bases, and the junction held 3 bases outside the gene matches. Germline-derived CDR1 and CDR2 are SGHNT and YYREEE (reference sequence). The CDR3 runs to 16 residues. CDR3 bases: TGTGCCAGCAGCCGTAGCGGGAGGGCCTCCTACAATGAGCAGTTCTTC. Translating gives CASSRSGRASYNEQFF.

The rearrangement joins TRBV28 to TRBJ2-7; D may be TRBD1 (6 bases). The ends were cut back, 5 bases at V and 2 bases at J, with 16 bases in the middle. Germline V gives CDR1 MDHEN, CDR2 SYDVKM. This CDR3 spans 15 amino acids. For the CDR3, the DNA is TGTGCCAGCAGTCTATTCGGACAGTTCCCCTACGAGCAGTACTTC. It yields the protein CASSLFGQFPYEQYF.

The chain combines TRBV28 with TRBJ2-4, with 9 bases matching TRBD2. J gave up 1 base and V 4 bases, and 2 bases lay outside the gene matches. CDR1 is MDHEN and CDR2 is SYDVKM in the germline V gene. This CDR3 is built from 15 residues. The chain's CDR3 is CASSSSGTAKNIQYF. In DNA form, the CDR3 reads TGTGCCAGCAGTTCTAGCGGGACGGCCAAAAACATTCAGTACTTC.

The gene calls are TRBV28 and TRBJ2-7; 10 positions agree with TRBD2. CDR3 size: 15 residues. The germline gives CDR1 MDHEN, CDR2 SYDVKM. The trim removed 3 bases at V and 4 bases at J, leaving 6 bases unmatched. CDR3 in DNA: TGTGCCAGCAGTTTTATAGCGGGAGGAAGGTACGAGCAGTACTTC. It specifies CASSFIAGGRYEQYF.

The V call is TRBV4-3, the J call TRBJ2-2; D gene unclear. Trimming stripped 4 bases from V and 5 bases from J, with 11 bases between. The CDR3 contains 14 residues. Germline loops: CDR1 LGHNA, CDR2 YSLEER. CDR3 amino acids: CASSPSESTGELFF. DNA of the CDR3: TGCGCCAGCAGCCCTTCGGAGTCAACCGGGGAGCTGTTTTTT.

J is TRBJ1-4 and V is TRBV7-9; D is unclear. Trimming stripped 5 bases from V and 7 bases from J, with 17 bases between. The CDR3 is 15 amino acids. CDR1 and CDR2 from the germline V gene are SEHNR and FQNEAQ (reference sequence). The CDR3 spells CASSEPHLRGEKLFF. The CDR3, as DNA: TGTGCCAGCAGCGAGCCACACCTACGGGGTGAAAAACTGTTTTTT.

The CDR3 DNA reads TGCAGCGCCGCGGGACAGGGGTCTCTTGATAGAGCTTTCTTT. This sequence encodes CSAAGQGSLDRAFF. This chain links TRBV29-1 with TRBJ1-1; TRBD1 matches at 10 bases. The CDR3 has 14 residues. Germline V gene sequence: CDR1 SQVTM, CDR2 ANQGSEA. The V segment lost 7 bases and the J segment 10 bases; nucleotides outside the gene matches: 15.

The V gene is TRBV5-4, the J gene TRBJ2-5; tentatively, D is TRBD2 (5 bases). The ends were cut back, 4 bases at V and 6 bases at J, with 16 bases in the middle. In germline, CDR1 is SGHNT, CDR2 YYREEE (reference sequence). This CDR3 region has 14 residues. The CDR3: CASSTPGNIQTQYF. CDR3 DNA sequence: TGTGCCAGCAGCACACCCGGGAACATCCAGACCCAGTACTTC. The variable domain in full, completed from reference TRBV5-4 and TRBJ2-5, reads ETGVTQSPTHLIKTRGQQVTLRCSSQSGHNTVSWYQQALGQGPQFIFQYYREEENGRGNFPPRFSGLQFPNYSSELNVNALELDDSALYLCASSTPGNIQTQYFGPGTRLLVL.

The gene calls are TRBV5-1 and TRBJ2-3; 11 positions agree with TRBD1. The CDR3 runs 18 residues. Per the germline V gene, CDR1 is SGHRS and CDR2 is YFSETQ. Trimming at V came to 4 bases and at J to 3 bases, leaving 13 bases not matched to a gene. The CDR3, as DNA: TGCGCCAGCAGCAGGGACAGGGGGGGGACTAGCACGACAGATACGCAGTATTTT. Amino acids: CASSRDRGGTSTTDTQYF.

This chain connects TRBV6-5 to TRBJ2-5, with 14 nucleotides matching TRBD2. The J call could be wrong; TRBJ2-7 is a better fit for the DNA end. The CDR3 extends over 15 amino acids. Germline V lookup: CDR1 MNHEY, CDR2 SVGAGI. The CDR3: CASSPGTSGSYEQYF. CDR3 coding DNA: TGTGCCAGCAGTCCTGGGACTAGCGGGAGCTACGAGCAGTACTTC.

V and J are TRBV6-5 and TRBJ2-1; 7 nucleotides match TRBD2. Germline CDR1 MNHEY, CDR2 SVGAGI. Trimming cost V 4 bases and J 4 bases; bases outside gene matches: 10. The CDR3 spans 16 residues. DNA of the CDR3: TGTGCCAGCAGTTTCAATCCGGGACTACCTTACAATGAGCAGTTCTTC. Its protein is CASSFNPGLPYNEQFF.

The chain carries TRBV27 and TRBJ2-7; D not resolved. Germline V gene data show CDR1 as MNHEY and CDR2 as SMNVEV (reference sequence). V lost 5 bases, J lost 0 bases, and 17 bases lay in between. The CDR3 loop spans 16 amino acids. This CDR3 is CASSPLVAPSSYEQYF. The CDR3, as DNA: TGTGCCAGCAGTCCCCTTGTGGCTCCAAGCTCCTACGAGCAGTACTTC.

The rearrangement links TRBV28 to TRBJ1-2; D is possibly TRBD1 (5 bases). V was clipped by 10 bases and J by 7 bases, with 19 bases between them. Germline values: CDR1 MDHEN, CDR2 SYDVKM. The CDR3 is 13 amino acids. Here the CDR3 reads CATNGGIVSGYTF. The CDR3 region has the DNA TGTGCCACCAACGGGGGAATCGTGTCTGGCTACACCTTC.

The genes are TRBV7-8 and TRBJ2-1; 9 nucleotides match TRBD2. Per the germline V gene, CDR1 is SGHVS and CDR2 is FQNEAQ. There are 18 residues in the CDR3. With V trimmed by 3 bases and J by 0 bases, 9 bases remained unmatched. CDR3 loop: CASSFATSGTSSYNEQFF. CDR3 nucleotides: TGTGCCAGCAGCTTCGCGACTAGCGGTACGAGCTCCTACAATGAGCAGTTCTTC.

This chain joins TRBV30 and TRBJ2-7; no clear D gene. V was trimmed by 5 bases and J by 0 bases, leaving 14 bases between them. The CDR3 is 14 amino acids. Germline V lookup: CDR1 GTSNPN, CDR2 SVGIG (reference sequence). CDR3 protein: CAWWRRPPSYEQYF. As DNA, the CDR3 is TGTGCCTGGTGGAGACGGCCTCCCTCCTACGAGCAGTACTTC.

This chain links TRBV11-2 with TRBJ2-3; 9 bases are shared with TRBD1. CDR3 length: 16 residues. Germline V gene data show CDR1 as SGHAT and CDR2 as FQNNGV. After removal of 5 bases from V and 5 bases from J, the junction contained 11 bases not matched to a gene. CDR3 protein: CASSLRQGVIIDTQYF. The CDR3 DNA sequence: TGTGCCAGCAGCCTAAGACAGGGGGTGATAATAGATACGCAGTATTTT.

The chain employs TRBV5-6 and TRBJ1-5; D is unresolved. The CDR3 sequence is 15 residues long. The germline CDR1 and CDR2 sequences are SGHDT and YYEEEE. V lost 1 base, J lost 0 bases, and 8 bases lay in between. The CDR3 spells CASSLKPYSNQPQHF. As DNA, the CDR3 is TGTGCCAGCAGCTTGAAGCCGTATAGCAATCAGCCCCAGCATTTT.

The chain employs TRBV29-1 and TRBJ2-1; D ambiguous. The germline V and J ends were trimmed by 6 bases and 0 bases, with 3 bases remaining between them. There are 11 residues in the CDR3. CDR1 and CDR2 from the germline V gene are SQVTM and ANQGSEA. CDR3 residues: CSVSSYNEQFF. The CDR3 bases are TGCAGCGTGAGCTCCTACAATGAGCAGTTCTTC.

The chain links TRBV28 to TRBJ2-7, with 14 bases that match TRBD2. Trimming cost V 6 bases and J 5 bases; bases outside gene matches: 6. This CDR3 is built from 15 residues. From germline, CDR1 is MDHEN and CDR2 SYDVKM. The chain's CDR3 is CASSPRLAGGHEQYF. The CDR3 DNA follows: TGTGCCAGCAGCCCACGACTAGCGGGAGGGCACGAGCAGTACTTC.

The chain joins TRBV6-1 to TRBJ2-1, with 12 bases that match TRBD1. The length of the CDR3 is 14 residues. Germline-derived CDR1 and CDR2 are MNHNS and SASEGT. V lost 6 bases, J lost 6 bases, and 3 bases stayed unmatched. The CDR3 coding sequence is TGTGCCAGCAGGGGACAGGGGGCTTTCAATGAGCAGTTCTTC. It translates to CASRGQGAFNEQFF.

The chain employs TRBV28 and TRBJ1-1, with a weak D call TRBD1 (5 bases). The CDR3 covers 16 residues. V gave up 1 base and J gave up 1 base, with 13 bases separating them. Germline lookup yields CDR1 MDHEN and CDR2 SYDVKM. The CDR3 loop is CASSLSPGFSNTEAFF. CDR3 coding DNA: TGTGCCAGCAGTTTATCCCCAGGGTTTTCGAACACTGAAGCTTTCTTT.